The T cell receptor beta chain described here comes from a study of shared clonotypes between healthy human individuals. The CDR3 runs 17 residues. Germline CDR1 and CDR2: MGHRA and YSYEKL. The J segment lost 4 bases and the V segment lost 2 bases, leaving 8 bases of the junction unmatched. Naive CD8 cells were CD45RO-negative, positively selected for CCR7, excluding terminally differentiated effector memory CD45RA+ cells. Repertoires were generated with immunoSEQ multiplex PCR, while TCRdb's copy carries only in-frame clones and drops some. The profile shows about 590,000 clones, over 95% of them singletons.

The V gene is TRBV4-1, the J gene TRBJ2-3; TRBD1 agrees at 11 bases. This sequence originates from a woman aged 30 to 39 in good health. Sequencing was performed on naive CD8+ T cells sorted from blood. Here the CDR3 DNA reads TGCGCCAGCAGCCAACACTGGCGGGACAGGGGGGCAGATACGCAGTATTTT. Its protein product is CASSQHWRDRGADTQYF.